Each of the 3 T cell receptor beta chains below was sequenced from the same sample in a study of cytomegalovirus exposure and HLA in healthy donors. The PCR had 60 Vbeta and 13 Jbeta primers. Sequenced by immunoSEQ multiplex PCR; TCRdb stores in-frame clones only, minus some. The data show about 77,000 clones, with around 84% seen just once and approximately 4.4% held by the top ten. The sequenced material came from PBMCs. These TCRs come from a man in his forties or fifties in good health and CMV-seronegative.

V usage is TRBV28 and J usage is TRBJ2-3; 15 bases map to TRBD2. The CDR3 spans 16 residues. V trimming: 4 bases; J trimming: 3 bases; junction bases outside the gene matches: 2. Germline CDR1 is MDHEN and CDR2 is SYDVKM. Here the CDR3 DNA reads TGTGCCAGCAGTTGGGGACTAGCGGGAGGAACAGATACGCAGTATTTT. Its protein is CASSWGLAGGTDTQYF.

The chain combines TRBV11-2 with TRBJ1-1; D is perhaps TRBD1 (6 bases). The ends were cut back, 5 bases at V and 5 bases at J, with 15 bases in the middle. This CDR3 has 14 amino acids. From germline, CDR1 is SGHAT and CDR2 FQNNGV. In nucleotides, the CDR3 is TGTGCCAGCAGCCCCTTAACAGGGCGGACTGAAGCTTTCTTT. It specifies CASSPLTGRTEAFF. Using reference TRBV11-2 and TRBJ1-1 for the parts outside the CDR3, the full variable domain is EAGVAQSPRYKIIEKRQSVAFWCNPISGHATLYWYQQILGQGPKLLIQFQNNGVVDDSQLPKDRFSAERLKGVDSTLKIQPAKLEDSAVYLCASSPLTGRTEAFFGQGTRLTVV.

The chain joins TRBV27 to TRBJ1-2; no reliable D call. This CDR3 has 13 amino acids. The V end was cut by 7 bases, the J end by 4 bases, with 13 bases between. From germline, CDR1 is MNHEY and CDR2 SMNVEV (reference sequence). DNA for the CDR3: TGTGCCAGCACATCAGGTTTCGGCTATGGCTACACCTTC. Translating gives CASTSGFGYGYTF.